This T cell receptor beta chain was sequenced in a study of shared clonotypes between healthy human individuals. Profiling relied on immunoSEQ multiplex PCR, and the TCRdb table lists in-frame clones only, not all of them. The data hold over 150,000 clones, with over 50% observed a single time. Germline V gives CDR1 SGHAT, CDR2 FQNNGV. The ends were cut back, 4 bases at V and 6 bases at J, with 15 bases in the middle. CDR3 length: 15 residues. The TCR was taken from a man aged 25 to 40 in good health. V is TRBV11-2 and J is TRBJ2-2; weak D call: TRBD2 (6 bases). Sequenced input: memory CD4+ T cells sorted from blood. Subset in this sample: CD45RA-negative fraction. In DNA form, the CDR3 reads TGTGCCAGCAGCTACGGGAGACGGACGCCCGGGGAGCTGTTTTTT. This codes for CASSYGRRTPGELFF.